This T cell receptor beta chain was obtained from a study of CD8 T cells in ankylosing spondylitis. Quantitative 5'-RACE was performed with molecular barcodes, and it yielded the TCR beta libraries. TCRdb re-derived calls from the 5' RACE reads in MiXCR, one entry per CDR3 protein. The sample consists of around 770,000 distinct CDR3 sequences, 15% to 20% of them appearing once. Study-level results: Disease-linked clones were CD8+ and relatively rare in peripheral blood. Ankylosing spondylitis blood seemed to carry a telltale TCR beta motif made of fewer than 10 highly homologous variants.

Trimming shortened V by 6 bases and J by 4 bases, and 15 bases separated the two germline ends. This CDR3 has 14 residues. This clonotype was detected only a few times. Antigen specificity is unknown. This TCR was sampled from a male donor with ankylosing spondylitis. The J gene is TRBJ1-2, the V gene TRBV12-3 or TRBV12-4; D is uncertain. Sequenced: blood, either unsorted or a sorted T cell fraction (not recorded which). The CDR3 here is CASRVSGLGYGYTF. CDR3 DNA sequence: TGTGCCAGCAGAGTTTCGGGTCTGGGCTATGGCTACACCTTC.